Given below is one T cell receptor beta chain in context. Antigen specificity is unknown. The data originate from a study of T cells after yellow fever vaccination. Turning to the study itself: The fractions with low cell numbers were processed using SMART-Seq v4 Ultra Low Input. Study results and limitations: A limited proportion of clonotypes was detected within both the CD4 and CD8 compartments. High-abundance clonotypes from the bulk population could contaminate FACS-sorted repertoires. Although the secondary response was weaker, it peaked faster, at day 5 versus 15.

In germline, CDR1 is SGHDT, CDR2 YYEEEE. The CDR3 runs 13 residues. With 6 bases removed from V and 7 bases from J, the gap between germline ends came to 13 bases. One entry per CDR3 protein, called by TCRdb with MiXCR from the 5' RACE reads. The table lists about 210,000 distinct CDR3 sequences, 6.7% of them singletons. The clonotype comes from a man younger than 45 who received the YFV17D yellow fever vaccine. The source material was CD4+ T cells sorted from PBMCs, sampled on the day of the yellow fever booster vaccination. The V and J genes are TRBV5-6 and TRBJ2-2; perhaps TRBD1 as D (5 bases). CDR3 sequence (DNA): TGTGCCAGCATCGGAGTGGGGCGCGGGGAGCTGTTTTTT. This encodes CASIGVGRGELFF. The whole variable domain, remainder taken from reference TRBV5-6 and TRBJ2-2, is DAGVTQSPTHLIKTRGQQVTLRCSPKSGHDTVSWYQQALGQGPQFIFQYYEEEERQRGNFPDRFSGHQFPNYSSELNVNALLLGDSALYLCASIGVGRGELFFGEGSRLTVL.